This T cell receptor (beta chain) originates from a study of identical twins. TCRdb used MiXCR to reprocess the 5' RACE reads, holding one entry per CDR3 protein. The sample has 1.5 million or so distinct CDR3 sequences, 25% to 35% seen once. Turning to this clonotype: In this CDR3 the conserved last residue, phenylalanine or tryptophan, is missing, so a read error is likely.

This CDR3 contains 14 residues. V was clipped by 2 bases and J by 1 base, with 8 bases between them. The germline CDR1 and CDR2 sequences are MNHEY and SVGEGT. The chain employs TRBV6-2 or TRBV6-3 and TRBJ1-1; D gene ambiguous. Sequencing was carried out using cord blood. This receptor was identified in a newborn girl in good health. The CDR3 here is CASSYSRGNTEAFL. The CDR3 DNA is TGTGCCAGCAGTTACAGCAGAGGGAACACTGAAGCTTTCCTT.